Below are 8 T cell receptor beta chains sequenced from a single sample in a study of shared clonotypes between healthy human individuals. Assay: immunoSEQ multiplex PCR; the TCRdb copy retains only in-frame clones and omits some. The table shows about 690,000 clones, with around 91% occurring only once. The sequenced sample consisted of memory CD8+ T cells from PBMCs. Subset indicated: CD45RO+ cells pooled with CCR7-negative TemRA cells. The receptors originated from a man aged 18 to 35 in good health. Some clones in this sample may be carry-over from other donors' samples.

The chain joins TRBV10-1 to TRBJ2-3; D ambiguous. CDR1 WNHNN and CDR2 SYGVQD come from the germline V gene (reference sequence). Trimming cost V 5 bases and J 6 bases, with 12 bases left between them. The CDR3 runs to 13 residues. The CDR3 nucleotides read TGCGCCAGCAGTTGGAGCAACGGGGATACGCAGTATTTT. Amino acids: CASSWSNGDTQYF.

J is TRBJ2-7 and V is TRBV27; 9 nucleotides line up with TRBD2. The CDR3 has 17 amino acids. The germline gives CDR1 MNHEY, CDR2 SMNVEV (reference sequence). The V gene end was trimmed by 4 bases and the J gene end by 5 bases; junction bases not matched to a gene: 15. DNA for the CDR3: TGTGCCAGCAGTTACAGCCGTGTAGCGGGAGTCGGCCACGAGCAGTACTTC. Protein product: CASSYSRVAGVGHEQYF.

The chain combines TRBV12-2 with TRBJ2-7; the table's TRBD1 call for D was not verified on the DNA. TRBV12-2 has pseudogene status. CDR3 length equals 18 residues. CDR3 loop: CASRLIGTGPHPRYEQYF. In DNA, the CDR3 is TGTGCAAGTCGCTTAATAGGGACAGGGCCCCACCCTCGCTACGAGCAGTACTTC.

The genes are TRBV19 and TRBJ2-2; D is unclear. Germline V gene lookup returns CDR1 LNHDA and CDR2 SQIVND (reference sequence). With 3 bases removed from V and 6 bases from J, the gap between germline ends came to 11 bases. The CDR3 consists of 14 residues. CDR3 loop: CASSIRSWAGELFF. For the CDR3, the DNA is TGTGCCAGTAGTATCCGGAGTTGGGCCGGGGAGCTGTTTTTT.

CDR3 bases: TGCAGCGTTGTATTTGCTTCGAACACCGGGGAGCTGTTTTTT. Amino acid sequence: CSVVFASNTGELFF. This sequence joins TRBV29-1 and TRBJ2-2; D uncertain. This CDR3 is built from 14 residues. Trimming stripped 4 bases from V and 0 bases from J, with 9 bases between. In germline, CDR1 is SQVTM, CDR2 ANQGSEA.

The CDR3 is CASSLVRYGNTEAFF. CDR3 bases: TGTGCCAGCAGCTTAGTGAGATATGGGAACACTGAAGCTTTCTTT. This chain connects TRBV7-9 to TRBJ1-1; D ambiguous. Per germline, CDR1 SEHNR and CDR2 FQNEAQ (reference sequence). V lost 1 base and J lost 1, with 10 bases in between. CDR3 length: 15 amino acids.

The V gene is TRBV11-3, the J gene TRBJ2-1; no clear D. The V gene's germline CDR1 is SGHNT and CDR2 YENEEA. CDR3 length: 15 residues. Trimming took off 5 bases at V and 4 bases at J, with 15 bases between the two ends. Written as DNA, the CDR3 is TGTGCCAGCAGCCCGAAGTGGGTCCCGTACAATGAGCAGTTCTTC. This sequence encodes CASSPKWVPYNEQFF.

This chain uses TRBV4-1 with TRBJ2-5, with D hard to call. CDR1 is MGHRA and CDR2 is YSYEKL in the germline V gene. Trimming left V 1 base short and J 0 bases short, with 9 bases between. The CDR3 runs to 15 residues. The CDR3, as DNA: TGCGCCAGCAGCCAAGTCCTGCGGTACCAAGAGACCCAGTACTTC. Translation: CASSQVLRYQETQYF.